The 26 T cell receptor beta chains reported below all come from one sample, sequenced in a study of blood T cell repertoires in COVID-19. Clones were read by immunoSEQ multiplex PCR, and TCRdb kept only the in-frame ones, dropping some. The sample carries around 180,000 clones, 81% recorded once. The sample was peripheral blood. These receptors were collected from a woman of 80 years or more with COVID-19, enrolled during active disease.

This clone was seen a few times. CDR3 DNA sequence: TGTGCCAGCAGTGTAACAGGCTACAATGAGCAGTTCTTC. Translation gives CASSVTGYNEQFF. The chain is built from TRBV25-1 and TRBJ2-1; TRBD1 is a possible D gene (5 bases). The ends were cut back, 4 bases at V and 3 bases at J, with 7 bases in the middle. Germline lookup yields CDR1 MGHDK and CDR2 SYGVNS. This CDR3 is built from 13 residues.

The chain is built from TRBV11-2 and TRBJ2-7; 9 bases map to TRBD2. V was pared by 3 bases and J by 7 bases, with 7 bases of the junction left unmatched. This CDR3 region has 14 residues. The germline V gene encodes CDR1 SGHAT and CDR2 FQNNGV. The CDR3 DNA follows: TGTGCCAGCAGCTTGGGACTAGCAGGGAGTGAGCAGTACTTC. It is translated as CASSLGLAGSEQYF.

The chain combines TRBV12-3 or TRBV12-4 with TRBJ1-3; 7 nucleotides line up with TRBD1. V shed 6 bases and J 4 bases; nucleotides not matched to a gene: 3. The CDR3 is 13 amino acids. CDR3 sequence reads: CASRQGKGNTIYF. Written as DNA, the CDR3 is TGTGCCAGCAGACAGGGGAAGGGAAACACCATATATTTT.

The chain has TRBV27 and TRBJ2-7, with D unclear. The V and J ends lost 3 bases and 7 bases respectively, with 7 bases between them. Germline CDR1 and CDR2: MNHEY and SMNVEV (reference sequence). The CDR3 has 11 amino acids. Here the CDR3 reads CASSFLGEQYF. CDR3 sequence (DNA): TGTGCCAGCAGTTTTCTAGGAGAGCAGTACTTC.

The gene calls are TRBV2 and TRBJ1-4, with 8 nucleotides matching TRBD1. The germline gives CDR1 SNHLY, CDR2 FYNNEI. The V and J ends lost 1 base and 3 bases, in that order; junction bases with no gene match: 1. The CDR3 loop spans 15 amino acids. The DNA of the CDR3 is TGTGCCAGCAGTGAAGGGACAGGGTCTAATGAAAAACTGTTTTTT. Its translation: CASSEGTGSNEKLFF.

The chain joins TRBV5-4 to TRBJ1-5, with unresolved D. Germline V CDR1 and CDR2: SGHNT, YYREEE (reference sequence). The length of the CDR3 is 13 residues. Trimming took off 0 bases at V and 9 bases at J, with 10 bases between the two ends. CDR3 DNA: TGTGCCAGCAGCTTGGGACGGGATGGGCCCCAGCATTTT. Translated: CASSLGRDGPQHF.

This chain links TRBV3-1 (or the pseudogene TRBV3-2) with TRBJ2-7; a possible D gene is TRBD2 (7 bases). V lost 4 bases, J lost 3 bases, and 22 bases lay in between. Germline V gene data show CDR1 as LGHDT and CDR2 as YNNKEL (reference sequence). The CDR3 consists of 17 residues. The CDR3 coding sequence is TGTGCCAGCAGCCGACGGTTGGGGGGGGCCAGTGTCTACGAGCAGTACTTC. Translation gives CASSRRLGGASVYEQYF.

The J gene is TRBJ2-1, the V gene TRBV11-3; TRBD2 matches 8 bases. Germline CDR1 SGHNT, CDR2 YENEEA. With 2 bases clipped from V and 9 bases from J, the junction kept 9 bases outside the gene matches. This CDR3 has 15 amino acids. The chain's CDR3 is CASSLYGGARGEQFF. In DNA form, the CDR3 reads TGTGCCAGCAGCTTATACGGGGGGGCGAGAGGTGAGCAGTTCTTC. The full variable domain, with the rest looked up from reference TRBV11-3 and TRBJ2-1, is EAGVVQSPRYKIIEKKQPVAFWCNPISGHNTLYWYLQNLGQGPELLIRYENEEAVDDSQLPKDRFSAERLKGVDSTLKIQPAELGDSAVYLCASSLYGGARGEQFFGPGTRLTVL.

The count of this clone is one. This chain uses TRBV7-9 with TRBJ2-3; TRBD2 aligns across 8 bases. The ends lost 5 bases at V and 2 bases at J; junction bases unmatched: 18. The CDR3 totals 19 residues. The germline V gene encodes CDR1 SEHNR and CDR2 FQNEAQ (reference sequence). The CDR3 DNA reads TGTGCCAGCAGCCCGGGGACTAGACGACCTCCGCGGAACACAGATACGCAGTATTTT. It encodes CASSPGTRRPPRNTDTQYF.

The gene calls are TRBV7-9 and TRBJ2-6; D is unresolved. Trimming removed 0 bases from V and 0 bases from J, with 12 bases in between. CDR1 and CDR2 (germline): SEHNR, FQNEAQ (reference sequence). The CDR3 runs 18 residues. CDR3 bases: TGTGCCAGCAGCTTAGCTTTCGCTTCCAGCTCTGGGGCCAACGTCCTGACTTTC. Residues: CASSLAFASSSGANVLTF.

The chain couples TRBV6-1 to TRBJ2-1; 15 bases match TRBD2. V gave up 1 base and J gave up 9 bases; unmatched junction bases: 1. Germline V gene data show CDR1 as MNHNS and CDR2 as SASEGT. This CDR3 comprises 15 residues. This chain's CDR3 is CASSEGTSGGGEQFF. The CDR3 DNA follows: TGTGCCAGCAGTGAAGGGACTAGCGGGGGGGGTGAGCAGTTCTTC.

The V call is TRBV10-3, the J call TRBJ1-3, with D unclear. Trimming removed 4 bases at V and 4 bases at J, with 8 bases between. This CDR3 is built from 13 residues. Germline V gene data show CDR1 as ENHRY and CDR2 as SYGVKD. The CDR3 bases are TGTGCCATCAGTGTCGTGGAGGGAAACACCATATATTTT. This translates into CAISVVEGNTIYF.

This chain links TRBV28 with TRBJ2-5, with D maybe TRBD1 (6 bases). The V end was cut by 6 bases, the J end by 2 bases, with 16 bases between. Germline CDR1 reads MDHEN; CDR2 reads SYDVKM. The CDR3 length is 15 residues. This chain's CDR3 is CASSPSGAGQETQYF. Here the CDR3 DNA reads TGTGCCAGCAGCCCGTCAGGGGCTGGGCAAGAGACCCAGTACTTC.

This chain links TRBV27 with TRBJ1-2; the match to TRBD1 covers 8 bases. Germline CDR1 MNHEY, CDR2 SMNVEV (reference sequence). With V trimmed by 3 bases and J by 7 bases, 4 bases remained unmatched. The CDR3 runs 13 residues. In DNA form, the CDR3 reads TGTGCCAGCAGTTTTACAGGGGGGATTGGCTACACCTTC. This gives the protein CASSFTGGIGYTF.

The rearrangement links TRBV27 to TRBJ2-2; 9 bases are a match to TRBD1. Germline assignment: CDR1 MNHEY and CDR2 SMNVEV (reference sequence). V lost 6 bases, J lost 5 bases, and 16 bases stayed unmatched. The CDR3 runs to 18 residues. The CDR3 region is CASSALRPGQGKTGELFF. The CDR3 nucleotides are TGTGCCAGCAGCGCACTACGACCGGGACAGGGAAAAACCGGGGAGCTGTTTTTT.

This chain links TRBV19 with TRBJ2-7; D is ambiguous. The length of the CDR3 is 16 residues. CDR1 LNHDA and CDR2 SQIVND come from the germline V gene (reference sequence). With 2 bases removed from V and 0 bases from J, the gap between germline ends came to 14 bases. The CDR3 coding sequence is TGTGCCAGTAGTATATACAGCCCTACGAGCTCCTACGAGCAGTACTTC. It specifies CASSIYSPTSSYEQYF.

This chain joins TRBV11-2 and TRBJ1-2; D not certain. The V and J ends lost 1 base and 3 bases respectively, with 6 bases between them. This CDR3 comprises 13 residues. Germline lookup yields CDR1 SGHAT and CDR2 FQNNGV. In nucleotides, the CDR3 is TGTGCCAGCAGCTTAGTCGGGGACTATGGCTACACCTTC. It encodes CASSLVGDYGYTF.

V gene TRBV6-1 combines with J gene TRBJ2-3, with 8 nucleotides matching TRBD2. The CDR3 runs to 14 residues. Trimming cost V 2 bases and J 4 bases; bases outside gene matches: 2. The germline gives CDR1 MNHNS, CDR2 SASEGT. The DNA for the CDR3 is TGTGCCAGCAGTGAACAGCGGGAGTCAGATACGCAGTATTTT. Translating gives CASSEQRESDTQYF.

There are a few counts of this clone. The V gene is TRBV5-1, the J gene TRBJ1-6; possibly TRBD1 for D (5 bases). With 1 base removed from V and 6 bases from J, the gap between germline ends came to 8 bases. CDR1 is SGHRS, CDR2 YFSETQ, per germline. The CDR3 consists of 14 residues. The CDR3 region is CASSLRQSNSPLHF. CDR3 nucleotides: TGCGCCAGCAGCTTGCGACAGTCTAATTCACCCCTCCACTTT.

In its sample, this clone was seen a few times. V is TRBV18 and J is TRBJ1-2, with 7 bases fitting TRBD1. CDR1 is KGHSH, CDR2 LQKENI, per germline. The length of the CDR3 is 14 residues. Losses at the gene ends were 6 bases for V and 4 bases for J; bases not matched to a gene: 8. CDR3: CASSPAGTAYGYTF. The DNA for the CDR3 is TGTGCCAGCTCGCCCGCCGGGACAGCCTATGGCTACACCTTC.

The chain's CDR3 is CASSLEGWNREKLFF. CDR3 nucleotide sequence: TGTGCCAGCAGTTTGGAGGGTTGGAATAGGGAAAAACTGTTTTTT. The chain employs TRBV6-5 and TRBJ1-4; D is uncertain. The CDR3 consists of 15 residues. Trimming left V 4 bases short and J 8 bases short, with 17 bases between. Germline V gene sequence: CDR1 MNHEY, CDR2 SVGAGI.

The rearrangement uses TRBV4-3 and TRBJ1-4; D remains ambiguous. The CDR3 spans 16 residues. Germline CDR1 and CDR2: LGHNA and YSLEER. Deletions cut 0 bases from V and 8 bases from J, with 16 bases between. CDR3 residues: CASSQELETDGEKLFF. CDR3 nucleotide sequence: TGCGCCAGCAGCCAAGAATTGGAGACCGACGGCGAAAAACTGTTTTTT.

The V gene is TRBV2, the J gene TRBJ2-3; tentatively, D is TRBD1 (5 bases). V gave up 3 bases and J gave up 5 bases, with 6 bases separating them. This CDR3 comprises 12 residues. Germline V gene sequence: CDR1 SNHLY, CDR2 FYNNEI. Written as DNA, the CDR3 is TGTGCCAGCAGTGAGACAGTAGATACGCAGTATTTT. Residues: CASSETVDTQYF.

This clone has a single count. The chain recombines TRBV30 with TRBJ2-5; 8 bases map to TRBD2. Germline V CDR1 and CDR2: GTSNPN, SVGIG (reference sequence). This CDR3 comprises 13 residues. J gave up 4 bases and V 0 bases, and 1 base lay outside the gene matches. DNA for the CDR3: TGTGCCTGGAGTGTACGGGGGGGAGAGACCCAGTACTTC. As protein: CAWSVRGGETQYF.

This chain links TRBV9 with TRBJ2-7; TRBD2 matches 9 bases. This CDR3 has 15 residues. Trimming cost V 0 bases and J 6 bases; bases outside gene matches: 7. Germline lookup yields CDR1 SGDLS and CDR2 YYNGEE. The CDR3 loop is CASSVEGGTSREQYF. CDR3 bases: TGTGCCAGCAGCGTAGAGGGCGGGACTAGCCGCGAGCAGTACTTC.

The rearrangement uses TRBV21-1 and TRBJ1-1; the table's D call, TRBD1, has no DNA check behind it. TRBV21-1 is shown as a pseudogene. This CDR3 contains 16 residues. DNA of the CDR3: TGTGCCAGCAGCAAAGAGACGGGACAGGGAGACACTGAAGCTTTCTTT. Translated: CASSKETGQGDTEAFF.